The 11 T cell receptor beta chains reported below all come from one sample, sequenced in a study of T cell repertoires in cytomegalovirus infection. MiXCR, run by TCRdb on the reads, gives a single entry per CDR3 protein. The sample lists hundreds of thousands of distinct CDR3 sequences; less than 25% were seen once. The sample taken for sequencing was CD8+ T cells from PBMCs. The receptors were sampled from a human donor in good health (CMV status not recorded). Some clones in this sample may be carry-over from other donors' samples.

The chain combines TRBV7-9 with TRBJ2-7; 12 bases align to TRBD1. The J segment lost 6 bases and the V segment lost 2 bases, leaving 5 bases of the junction unmatched. Germline V gene data show CDR1 as SEHNR and CDR2 as FQNEAQ (reference sequence). This CDR3 spans 15 amino acids. CDR3 nucleotides: TGTGCCAGCAGCTTATTCCGGGACAGGGGGCCCGAGCAGTACTTC. Translated: CASSLFRDRGPEQYF.

This clonotype was detected many times. The chain is built from TRBV9 and TRBJ2-7; D possibly corresponds to TRBD2 (5 bases). The CDR3 runs 10 residues. Trimming removed 3 bases from V and 9 bases from J, with 7 bases in between. The V gene's germline CDR1 is SGDLS and CDR2 YYNGEE. CDR3 sequence: CASSGERQYF. The CDR3 region has the DNA TGTGCCAGCAGCGGGGAGAGGCAGTACTTC.

Points on this clonotype: This sequence may be a read error, since a much larger clone differs from it by one base. The rearrangement joins TRBV14 to TRBJ2-7; D unclear. Looked up from germline, CDR1 is SGHDN and CDR2 is FVKESK. V dropped 5 bases and J dropped 3 bases, with 5 bases sitting between them. This CDR3 region has 11 residues. The CDR3: CASSGYYEQYF. The DNA of the CDR3 is TGTGCCAGCAGCGGATACTACGAGCAGTACTTC. Based on the CDR3 plus reference TRBV14 and TRBJ2-7, the full variable domain is EAGVTQFPSHSVIEKGQTVTLRCDPISGHDNLYWYRRVMGKEIKFLLHFVKESKQDESGMPNNRFLAERTGGTYSTLKVQPAELEDSGVYFCASSGYYEQYFGPGTRLTVT.

This clonotype appeared a few times. This chain links TRBV4-2 with TRBJ2-7; D call uncertain. Germline V CDR1 and CDR2: LGHNA, YNFKEQ. V lost 1 base, J lost 4 bases, and 5 bases lay in between. The CDR3 has 12 amino acids. The CDR3 sequence is CASSQGLYEQYF. The CDR3 DNA reads TGTGCCAGCAGCCAAGGGTTGTACGAGCAGTACTTC.

This clonotype appeared many times. The chain carries TRBV6-6 and TRBJ2-5; 10 bases line up with TRBD2. Germline assignment: CDR1 MNHNY and CDR2 SVGAGI (reference sequence). This CDR3 region has 16 residues. Trimming removed 6 bases from V and 1 base from J; junction bases left unmatched: 8. The CDR3 coding sequence is TGTGCCAGCAGAGAAGAGCGGGGGGGCGTCCAAGAGACCCAGTACTTC. It encodes CASREERGGVQETQYF.

This clonotype was picked up many times. The gene calls are TRBV7-9 and TRBJ1-5; 8 bases align to TRBD1. V lost 5 bases, J lost 2 bases, and 2 bases stayed unmatched. In germline, CDR1 is SEHNR, CDR2 FQNEAQ (reference sequence). CDR3 size: 14 residues. CDR3 sequence reads: CASSRQGRNQPQHF. As DNA, the CDR3 is TGTGCCAGCAGCCGACAGGGGCGCAATCAGCCCCAGCATTTT. Using reference TRBV7-9 and TRBJ1-5 for the parts outside the CDR3, the full variable domain is DTGVSQNPRHKITKRGQNVTFRCDPISEHNRLYWYRQTLGQGPEFLTYFQNEAQLEKSRLLSDRFSAERPKGSFSTLEIQRTEQGDSAMYLCASSRQGRNQPQHFGDGTRLSIL.

This clonotype has ten or more counts. The rearrangement links TRBV7-8 to TRBJ1-1, with D hard to call. V was shortened by 5 bases and J by 0 bases, with 13 bases between the two germline ends. This CDR3 region has 15 residues. CDR1 and CDR2 (germline): SGHVS, FQNEAQ. In DNA, the CDR3 is TGTGCCAGCAGCCCCCGGACGGGGATGAACACTGAAGCTTTCTTT. Amino acids: CASSPRTGMNTEAFF.

This clonotype appeared once. A read error may be the cause here, since a much bigger clone is one base away. This CDR3 fails to terminate in the conserved phenylalanine or tryptophan, so it likely reflects a read error. The chain employs TRBV28 and TRBJ1-2; D gene unclear. Between the trimmed V and J ends, which lost 4 bases and 2 bases, there was a span of 11 bases. CDR1 and CDR2 (germline): MDHEN, SYDVKM. The CDR3 covers 14 residues. The CDR3 sequence is CASSYININYGYTS. DNA of the CDR3: TGTGCCAGCAGTTATATAAACATCAACTATGGCTACACCTCC.

The chain has TRBV6-5 and TRBJ2-5, with 9 bases aligning to TRBD2. V shed 5 bases, J shed 5 bases, and the junction held 6 bases outside the gene matches. Germline V lookup: CDR1 MNHEY, CDR2 SVGAGI. The CDR3 has 14 amino acids. In nucleotides, the CDR3 is TGTGCCAGCAGTGCCAGCGGGGGGCTGGAGACCCAGTACTTC. Translation: CASSASGGLETQYF.

V gene TRBV6-2 or TRBV6-3 combines with J gene TRBJ2-3, with D unclear. Per the germline V gene, CDR1 is MNHEY and CDR2 is SVGEGT. CDR3 length: 16 residues. The V and J ends lost 3 bases and 1 base respectively, with 14 bases between them. The CDR3 sequence: CASSYPPEGRTDTQYF. The CDR3 DNA reads TGTGCCAGCAGTTATCCTCCGGAAGGACGCACAGATACGCAGTATTTT.

The J gene is TRBJ1-4, the V gene TRBV25-1, with 8 bases that match TRBD1. Per germline, CDR1 MGHDK and CDR2 SYGVNS. The CDR3 is 16 residues long. The J segment lost 8 bases and the V segment lost 0 bases, leaving 8 bases of the junction unmatched. This CDR3 reads CASSEYFQGAGEKLFF. The CDR3 DNA follows: TGTGCCAGCAGTGAATATTTCCAGGGGGCAGGGGAAAAACTGTTTTTT.